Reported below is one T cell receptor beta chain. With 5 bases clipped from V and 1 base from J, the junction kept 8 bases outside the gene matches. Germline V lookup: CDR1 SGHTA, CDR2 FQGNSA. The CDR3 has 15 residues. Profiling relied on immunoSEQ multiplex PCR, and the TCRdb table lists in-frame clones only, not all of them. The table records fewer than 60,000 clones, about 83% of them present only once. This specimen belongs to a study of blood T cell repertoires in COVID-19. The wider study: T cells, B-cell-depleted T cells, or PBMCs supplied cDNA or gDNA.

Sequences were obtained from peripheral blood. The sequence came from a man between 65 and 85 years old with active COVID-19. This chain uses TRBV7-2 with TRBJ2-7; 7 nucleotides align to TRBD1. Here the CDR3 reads CASSPTGQESYEQYF. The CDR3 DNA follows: TGTGCCAGCAGCCCCACCGGACAGGAGTCCTACGAGCAGTACTTC. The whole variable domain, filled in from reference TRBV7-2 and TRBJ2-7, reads GAGVSQSPSNKVTEKGKDVELRCDPISGHTALYWYRQSLGQGLEFLIYFQGNSAPDKSGLPSDRFSAERTGGSVSTLTIQRTQQEDSAVYLCASSPTGQESYEQYFGPGTRLTVT.